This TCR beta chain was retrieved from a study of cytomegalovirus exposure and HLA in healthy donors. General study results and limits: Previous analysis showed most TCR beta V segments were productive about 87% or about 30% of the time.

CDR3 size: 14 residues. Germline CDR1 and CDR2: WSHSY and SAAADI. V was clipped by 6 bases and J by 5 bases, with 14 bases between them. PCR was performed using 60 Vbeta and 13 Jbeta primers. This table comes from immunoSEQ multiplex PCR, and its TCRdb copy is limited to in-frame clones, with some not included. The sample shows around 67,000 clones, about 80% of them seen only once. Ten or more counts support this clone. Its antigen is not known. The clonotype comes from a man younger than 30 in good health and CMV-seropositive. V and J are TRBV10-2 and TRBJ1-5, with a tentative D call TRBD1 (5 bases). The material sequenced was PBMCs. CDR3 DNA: TGCGCCAGCAGAGGACCCCGGGGGGATCAGCCCCAGCATTTT. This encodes CASRGPRGDQPQHF.